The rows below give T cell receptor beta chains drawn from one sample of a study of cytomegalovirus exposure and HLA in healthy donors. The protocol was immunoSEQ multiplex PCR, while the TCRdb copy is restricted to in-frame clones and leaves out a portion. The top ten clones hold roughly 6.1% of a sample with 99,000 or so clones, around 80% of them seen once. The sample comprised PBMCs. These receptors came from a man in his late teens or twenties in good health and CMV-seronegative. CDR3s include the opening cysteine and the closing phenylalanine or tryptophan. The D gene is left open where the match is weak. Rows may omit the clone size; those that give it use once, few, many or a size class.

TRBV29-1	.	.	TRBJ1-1	CSVAGQNTEAFF	TGCAGCGTTGCTGGACAAAACACTGAAGCTTTCTTT
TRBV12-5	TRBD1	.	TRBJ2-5	CEGGTGGVSTGRAQETQYF	TGTGAGGGGGGGACAGGGGGCGTAAGCACGGGCCGGGCCCAAGAGACCCAGTACTTC
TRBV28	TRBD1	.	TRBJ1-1	CASSPTRQGSRAEAFF	TGTGCCAGCAGTCCGACTCGACAGGGCTCTCGAGCTGAAGCTTTCTTT
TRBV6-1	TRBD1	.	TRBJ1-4	CASSPWDRGQEKLFF	TGTGCCAGCAGCCCATGGGACAGGGGACAGGAAAAACTGTTTTTT
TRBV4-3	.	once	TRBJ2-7	CASSQDGGPGHLSEQYF	TGCGCCAGCAGCCAAGACGGCGGACCGGGACACCTATCCGAGCAGTACTTC
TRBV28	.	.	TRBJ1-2	CASSSGGRRKDGYTF	TGTGCCAGCAGTTCCGGGGGGAGACGGAAGGATGGCTACACCTTC
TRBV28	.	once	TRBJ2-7	CASTSPQGTAYEQYF	TGTGCCAGCACCTCACCGCAGGGGACCGCCTACGAGCAGTACTTC
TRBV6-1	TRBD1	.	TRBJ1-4	CASRDRADGEGLFF	TGTGCCAGCAGGGACAGGGCGGATGGGGAGGGCCTGTTTTTT
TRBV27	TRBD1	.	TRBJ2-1	CASSSVILGQGGSYNEQFF	TGTGCCAGCAGTTCCGTTATCCTCGGACAGGGTGGCTCCTACAATGAGCAGTTCTTC
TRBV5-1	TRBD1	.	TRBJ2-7	CASSLVGGQGAYEQYF	TGCGCCAGCAGCTTGGTGGGTGGGCAGGGGGCCTACGAGCAGTACTTC
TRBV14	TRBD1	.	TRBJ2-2	CASSHGRQGNTGELFF	TGTGCCAGCAGCCATGGCCGACAGGGCAACACCGGGGAGCTGTTTTTT
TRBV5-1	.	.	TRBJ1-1	CASSLGLGRGDTEAFF	TGCGCCAGCAGCTTGGGTCTGGGCAGGGGAGACACTGAAGCTTTCTTT
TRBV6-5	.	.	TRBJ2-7	CASSFLGPRAHEQYF	TGTGCCAGCAGCTTCCTGGGGCCCAGGGCCCACGAGCAGTACTTC
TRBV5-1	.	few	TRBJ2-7	CASGPFGRGLYEQYF	TGCGCCAGCGGACCGTTTGGCAGGGGCCTTTACGAGCAGTACTTC
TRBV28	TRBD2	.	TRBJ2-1	CASSPGGLENEQFF	TGTGCCAGCAGTCCCGGGGGGTTGGAGAATGAGCAGTTCTTC
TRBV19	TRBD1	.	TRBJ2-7	CASSRDRKREQYF	TGTGCCAGTAGTCGGGACAGGAAACGCGAGCAGTACTTC
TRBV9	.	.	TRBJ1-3	CASSDVVPGQDSGNTIYF	TGTGCCAGCAGCGACGTTGTTCCGGGACAAGACTCTGGAAACACCATATATTTT
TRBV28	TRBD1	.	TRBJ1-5	CASSAPGTGNQPQHF	TGTGCCAGCAGTGCCCCCGGGACAGGGAACCAGCCCCAGCATTTT
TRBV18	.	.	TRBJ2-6	CASSPPVNRISGANVLTF	TGTGCCAGCTCACCACCCGTCAACAGGATCTCTGGGGCCAACGTCCTGACTTTC
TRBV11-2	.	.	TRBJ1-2	CASSLAANYGYTF	TGTGCCAGCAGCTTAGCAGCTAACTATGGCTACACCTTC
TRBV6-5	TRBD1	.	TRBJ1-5	CASSLLGQGRPQHF	TGTGCCAGCAGCCTTCTAGGACAGGGTCGACCCCAGCATTTT
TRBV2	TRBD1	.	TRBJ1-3	CASSADRGAGNTIYF	TGTGCCAGCAGTGCCGACAGGGGAGCCGGAAACACCATATATTTT
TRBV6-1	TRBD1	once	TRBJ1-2	CASSIQGEYGYTF	TGTGCCAGCAGCATACAGGGGGAATATGGCTACACCTTC
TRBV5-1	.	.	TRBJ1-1	CASSWAGVLGTEAFF	TGCGCCAGCAGCTGGGCGGGGGTTTTAGGCACTGAAGCTTTCTTT
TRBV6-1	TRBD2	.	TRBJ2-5	CASRLAAPQETQYF	TGTGCCAGCCGCCTAGCGGCTCCTCAAGAGACCCAGTACTTC
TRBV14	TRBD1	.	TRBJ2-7	CASSPYAGTGYEQYF	TGTGCCAGCAGCCCATATGCCGGGACAGGCTACGAGCAGTACTTC